These 16 T cell receptor beta chains were sequenced from one sample in a study of cytomegalovirus exposure and HLA in healthy donors. Primers for the PCR totalled 60 Vbeta and 13 Jbeta. Generated by immunoSEQ multiplex PCR, the TCRdb table keeps only in-frame clones and is missing some. The table has approximately 120,000 clones, 75% to 85% seen once. Sample: PBMCs. These receptor sequences come from a man aged 50 to 60 in good health and CMV-seronegative.

In its sample, this clone was seen once. J is TRBJ1-2 and V is TRBV6-6; 10 nucleotides line up with TRBD1. Per the germline V gene, CDR1 is MNHNY and CDR2 is SVGAGI (reference sequence). The CDR3 consists of 16 residues. Trimming removed 2 bases from V and 7 bases from J; junction bases left unmatched: 10. CDR3 sequence (DNA): TGTGCCAGCAGTTACATTGACGATCGGGACAGGGGTGGCTACACCTTC. Translated: CASSYIDDRDRGGYTF.

Concerning this clone: This CDR3 is also generated by other DNA sequences in the sample. V is TRBV5-1 and J is TRBJ1-1; D perhaps matches TRBD1 (6 bases). The CDR3 covers 14 residues. Germline CDR1 is SGHRS and CDR2 is YFSETQ. The germline V and J ends were trimmed by 4 bases and 0 bases, with 10 bases remaining between them. CDR3 DNA sequence: TGCGCCAGCAGCGGAGGGGGGGTGAACACTGAAGCTTTCTTT. This codes for CASSGGGVNTEAFF. The whole variable domain, remainder taken from reference TRBV5-1 and TRBJ1-1, is KAGVTQTPRYLIKTRGQQVTLSCSPISGHRSVSWYQQTPGQGLQFLFEYFSETQRNKGNFPGRFSGRQFSNSRSEMNVSTLELGDSALYLCASSGGGVNTEAFFGQGTRLTVV.

The chain recombines TRBV28 with TRBJ2-3; no clear D. Germline loops: CDR1 MDHEN, CDR2 SYDVKM. V was pared by 5 bases and J by 0 bases, with 9 bases between. The CDR3 sequence is 14 residues long. CDR3 region: CASSPRGSTDTQYF. The CDR3 bases are TGTGCCAGCAGTCCCCGAGGTAGCACAGATACGCAGTATTTT. Full variable domain (outside the CDR3, taken from reference TRBV28 and TRBJ2-3): DVKVTQSSRYLVKRTGEKVFLECVQDMDHENMFWYRQDPGLGLRLIYFSYDVKMKEKGDIPEGYSVSREKKERFSLILESASTNQTSMYLCASSPRGSTDTQYFGPGTRLTVL.

The gene calls are TRBV7-2 and TRBJ2-1; D might be TRBD2 (5 bases). The germline CDR1 and CDR2 sequences are SGHTA and FQGNSA. Trimming took 5 bases from V and 10 from J, leaving 15 bases between them. CDR3 length equals 13 residues. CDR3 residues: CASSLGPRREQFF. DNA for the CDR3: TGTGCCAGCAGCCTCGGGCCTAGGAGGGAGCAGTTCTTC.

This clone was seen only once. The V and J genes are TRBV2 and TRBJ1-5; 10 bases are a match to TRBD1. The trim removed 8 bases at V and 7 bases at J, leaving 11 bases unmatched. Germline V gene lookup returns CDR1 SNHLY and CDR2 FYNNEI. The CDR3 length is 15 residues. CDR3 nucleotides: TGTGCCAGCGGTCCCGGGACAGGGGAAGGACAGCCCCAGCATTTT. Protein: CASGPGTGEGQPQHF.

The rearrangement joins TRBV11-2 to TRBJ1-1; D gene ambiguous. CDR1 is SGHAT, CDR2 FQNNGV, per germline. This CDR3 spans 14 amino acids. The ends were cut back, 0 bases at V and 5 bases at J, with 10 bases in the middle. The CDR3 region is CASSLDPGRTEAFF. The DNA of the CDR3 is TGTGCCAGCAGCTTAGATCCGGGGAGAACTGAAGCTTTCTTT.

The rearrangement joins TRBV2 to TRBJ2-5; TRBD2 matches at 11 bases. Germline lookup yields CDR1 SNHLY and CDR2 FYNNEI. V lost 10 bases, J lost 5 bases, and 12 bases stayed unmatched. The CDR3 has 15 amino acids. CDR3 nucleotide sequence: TGTGCCAACCCCCCCCTAGCGGGGGGTGGGGAGACCCAGTACTTC. This encodes CANPPLAGGGETQYF.

Comment on this clone: At the DNA level, this CDR3 is encoded by other sequences in the same sample as well. J is TRBJ2-5 and V is TRBV4-2; TRBD2 aligns across 9 bases. With V trimmed by 4 bases and J by 2 bases, 5 bases remained unmatched. The germline V gene has CDR1 LGHNA and CDR2 YNFKEQ. The CDR3 has 15 amino acids. CDR3 loop: CASSPGTSFQETQYF. CDR3 sequence (DNA): TGTGCCAGCAGCCCCGGGACTAGCTTTCAAGAGACCCAGTACTTC.

This CDR3 reads CASNLLREGELFF. The CDR3 region has the DNA TGTGCCAGCAATCTCCTTCGGGAGGGGGAGCTGTTTTTT. The V call is TRBV6-1, the J call TRBJ2-2; D possibly corresponds to TRBD2 (6 bases). The length of the CDR3 is 13 residues. Germline CDR1 reads MNHNS; CDR2 reads SASEGT. V dropped 7 bases and J dropped 8 bases, with 14 bases sitting between them.

The chain is built from TRBV5-1 and TRBJ1-2, with D perhaps TRBD1 (6 bases). The V end lost 1 base, the J end lost 3 bases, and 7 bases lay between the germline ends. Germline V gives CDR1 SGHRS, CDR2 YFSETQ. The CDR3 consists of 13 residues. The CDR3 nucleotides are TGCGCCAGCAGCTTGCCAGGGGACTATGGCTACACCTTC. Residues: CASSLPGDYGYTF.

This chain connects TRBV5-1 to TRBJ2-7, with D perhaps TRBD1 (5 bases). The CDR3 has 14 residues. Looked up from germline, CDR1 is SGHRS and CDR2 is YFSETQ. V lost 5 bases, J lost 3 bases, and 15 bases lay in between. CDR3 in amino acids: CASSLAQGIYEQYF. CDR3 sequence (DNA): TGCGCCAGCAGTCTCGCGCAGGGTATCTACGAGCAGTACTTC.

This clone was detected only once. The chain recombines TRBV7-9 with TRBJ2-3; TRBD1 is a possible D gene (6 bases). The V and J ends lost 1 base and 6 bases respectively, with 11 bases between them. The germline V gene has CDR1 SEHNR and CDR2 FQNEAQ (reference sequence). This CDR3 is 14 amino acids long. CDR3 in amino acids: CASSLGQARDTQYF. In nucleotides, the CDR3 is TGTGCCAGCAGCTTAGGACAGGCCAGGGATACGCAGTATTTT.

This chain connects TRBV25-1 to TRBJ2-1; D ambiguous. The CDR3 has 12 amino acids. Germline V gene lookup returns CDR1 MGHDK and CDR2 SYGVNS. V was pared by 5 bases and J by 9 bases, with 11 bases between. CDR3 sequence: CASSPRVGEQFF. The CDR3 region has the DNA TGTGCCAGCAGTCCTAGAGTGGGTGAGCAGTTCTTC.

V and J are TRBV18 and TRBJ2-7; 10 bases are shared with TRBD1. V lost 0 bases to trimming and J lost 6 bases; unmatched junction nucleotides: 5. Germline loops: CDR1 KGHSH, CDR2 LQKENI. The CDR3 consists of 15 residues. In DNA form, the CDR3 reads TGTGCCAGCTCACCACCATCTGACAGGGGGCTCGAGCAGTACTTC. Translating it yields CASSPPSDRGLEQYF.

This chain uses TRBV6-5 with TRBJ1-5, with D possibly being TRBD1 (6 bases). Germline loops: CDR1 MNHEY, CDR2 SVGAGI. This CDR3 is 12 amino acids long. V lost 5 bases and J 6 bases, leaving 8 bases between the germline ends. CDR3 in amino acids: CASSPTGQPQHF. CDR3 sequence (DNA): TGTGCCAGCAGTCCGACAGGTCAGCCCCAGCATTTT.

This chain connects TRBV5-1 to TRBJ1-2; 12 positions agree with TRBD1. The CDR3 spans 15 residues. With V trimmed by 4 bases and J by 3 bases, 4 bases remained unmatched. Germline loops: CDR1 SGHRS, CDR2 YFSETQ. The CDR3 region is CASSQGQGAHYGYTF. The DNA for the CDR3 is TGCGCCAGCAGCCAGGGACAGGGGGCTCACTATGGCTACACCTTC.